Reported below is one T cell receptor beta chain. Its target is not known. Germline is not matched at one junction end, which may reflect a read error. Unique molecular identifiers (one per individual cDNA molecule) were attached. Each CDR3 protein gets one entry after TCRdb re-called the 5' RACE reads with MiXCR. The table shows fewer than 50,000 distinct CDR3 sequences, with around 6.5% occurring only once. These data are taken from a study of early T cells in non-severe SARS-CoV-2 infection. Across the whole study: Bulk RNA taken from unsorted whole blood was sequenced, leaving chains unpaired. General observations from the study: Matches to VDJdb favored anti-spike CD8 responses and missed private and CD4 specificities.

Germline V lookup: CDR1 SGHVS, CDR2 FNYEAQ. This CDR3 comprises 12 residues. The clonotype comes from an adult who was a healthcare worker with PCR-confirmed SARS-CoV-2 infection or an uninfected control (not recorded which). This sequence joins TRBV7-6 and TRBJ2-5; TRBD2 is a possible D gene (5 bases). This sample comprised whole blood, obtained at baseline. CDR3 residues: CVSSGRQETQYF. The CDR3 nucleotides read TGTGTCAGCAGCGGCCGACAAGAGACCCAGTACTTC.